These T cell receptor beta chains were read from a single sample in a study of blood T cell repertoires in COVID-19. The table came from immunoSEQ multiplex PCR; TCRdb's copy has only in-frame clones and leaves some out. The table records around 99,000 clones, roughly 84% of them present only once. The sequenced sample consisted of peripheral blood. The receptor source for this set is a human donor in a cohort sampled during active COVID-19. CDR3s include the opening cysteine and the closing phenylalanine or tryptophan. Fields, in order: J gene, D gene, clone size, V gene, CDR3 protein, CDR3 DNA. The D gene is left open where the match is weak. Some rows have no size entry. The others give once, few or many, or a class for an expanded clone.

>TRBJ2-2|TRBD1|-|TRBV7-8
CASSRGTANTGELFF
TGTGCCAGCAGCCGAGGGACAGCGAACACCGGGGAGCTGTTTTTT
>TRBJ2-6|TRBD2|-|TRBV5-1
CASSPTSGTFSGANVLTF
TGCGCCAGCAGCCCGACTAGCGGGACCTTCTCTGGGGCCAACGTCCTGACTTTC
>TRBJ2-5|-|-|TRBV6-5
CASSYTTGGQETQYF
TGTGCCAGCAGTTACACGACAGGAGGCCAAGAGACCCAGTACTTC
>TRBJ2-1|TRBD1|-|TRBV11-2
CASSPLFLTGGSNEQFF
TGTGCCAGCAGCCCCCTCTTTTTAACAGGGGGGTCCAATGAGCAGTTCTTC
>TRBJ2-7|TRBD1|-|TRBV28
CASPPPQGADVRPYEQYF
TGTGCCAGCCCCCCTCCACAGGGGGCCGATGTTCGACCCTACGAGCAGTACTTC
>TRBJ2-7|-|-|TRBV5-1
CASSLGGGVSYEQYF
TGCGCCAGCAGCTTGGGTGGAGGGGTATCCTACGAGCAGTACTTC
>TRBJ1-1|TRBD1|-|TRBV6-5
CASSYSRGDTEAFF
TGTGCCAGCAGTTACTCCAGGGGGGACACTGAAGCTTTCTTT
>TRBJ2-7|-|-|TRBV1
CTSSQTGYEQYF
TGCACCAGCAGCCAAACGGGCTACGAGCAGTACTTC
>TRBJ1-3|-|-|TRBV6-4
CASSEECGHRSGNTIYF
TGTGCCAGCAGTGAAGAGTGCGGACACCGCTCTGGAAACACCATATATTTT
>TRBJ2-1|TRBD2|-|TRBV7-8
CASSPGLAGVNEQFF
TGTGCCAGCAGCCCGGGACTAGCGGGAGTCAATGAGCAGTTCTTC
>TRBJ1-1|TRBD1|-|TRBV4-1
CASSLQGGMNTEAFF
TGCGCCAGCAGCCTCCAGGGGGGCATGAACACTGAAGCTTTCTTT
>TRBJ2-7|TRBD1|-|TRBV27
CASSLSDPNGQGAYEQYF
TGTGCCAGCAGTTTATCGGACCCTAACGGACAGGGGGCCTACGAGCAGTACTTC
>TRBJ2-1|TRBD2|-|TRBV7-2
CASSSSGTRHEQFF
TGTGCCAGCAGCTCCTCCGGGACTAGGCATGAGCAGTTCTTC
>TRBJ2-4|-|-|TRBV27
CASSLGVGKNIQYF
TGTGCCAGCAGTTTGGGAGTGGGCAAAAACATTCAGTACTTC
>TRBJ1-1|TRBD1|-|TRBV18
CASSPPGQGVTEAFF
TGTGCCAGCTCACCACCCGGACAGGGGGTGACTGAAGCTTTCTTT
>TRBJ2-3|-|once|TRBV30
CAWSETADTQYF
TGTGCCTGGAGTGAGACTGCAGATACGCAGTATTTT
>TRBJ2-2|TRBD1|-|TRBV6-5
CASSYYRGYSGELFF
TGTGCCAGCAGTTATTACAGGGGGTACTCCGGGGAGCTGTTTTTT
>TRBJ2-2|-|-|TRBV18
CASSPGPAANTGELFF
TGTGCCAGCTCACCCGGTCCAGCGGCGAACACCGGGGAGCTGTTTTTT
>TRBJ2-5|-|once|TRBV5-5
CASSHVQGQQETQYF
TGTGCCAGCAGCCACGTTCAGGGGCAGCAAGAGACCCAGTACTTC
>TRBJ1-2|TRBD1|-|TRBV7-2
CASSINRGDGYTF
TGTGCCAGCAGCATAAACAGGGGAGATGGCTACACCTTC
>TRBJ1-2|-|-|TRBV29-1
CSVEEGGRNYGYTF
TGCAGCGTTGAAGAGGGGGGGCGAAACTATGGCTACACCTTC
>TRBJ1-1|-|-|TRBV28
CASRPTGPTEAFF
TGTGCCAGCAGACCGACAGGTCCCACTGAAGCTTTCTTT
>TRBJ2-1|-|-|TRBV5-1
CASSFGGRLNEQFF
TGCGCCAGCAGCTTCGGGGGACGACTCAATGAGCAGTTCTTC
>TRBJ2-1|TRBD2|-|TRBV7-2
CASSLGGVAGIDEQFF
TGTGCCAGCAGCTTAGGGGGGGTAGCGGGAATAGATGAGCAGTTCTTC
>TRBJ1-5|-|-|TRBV28
CASSAGTGNQPQHF
TGTGCCAGCAGCGCGGGTACGGGCAATCAGCCCCAGCATTTT
>TRBJ1-2|-|-|TRBV30
CAWTPRSTGVYGYTF
TGTGCCTGGACCCCCAGGAGCACCGGGGTCTATGGCTACACCTTC
>TRBJ2-6|-|-|TRBV27
CASSTDSSGANVLTF
TGTGCCAGCAGTACGGACAGCTCTGGGGCCAACGTCCTGACTTTC
>TRBJ1-1|-|-|TRBV7-2
CASTTGGEWAEAFF
TGTGCCAGCACCACGGGGGGGGAATGGGCTGAAGCTTTCTTT
>TRBJ2-5|TRBD2|-|TRBV5-4
CASSPPGGQETQYF
TGTGCCAGCAGCCCACCGGGAGGCCAAGAGACCCAGTACTTC
>TRBJ1-5|TRBD1|-|TRBV6-2/TRBV6-3
CASSTNQGGQPQHF
TGTGCCAGCAGTACAAATCAGGGGGGTCAGCCCCAGCATTTT
>TRBJ1-2|TRBD1|-|TRBV30
CARRQGEGGYTF
TGTGCCCGACGACAGGGAGAGGGTGGCTACACCTTC
>TRBJ2-2|-|-|TRBV3-1/TRBV3-2
CASSYGTGVTGELFF
TGTGCCAGCAGCTACGGGACGGGAGTTACCGGGGAGCTGTTTTTT
>TRBJ2-7|TRBD2|once|TRBV19
CASSITSGSYEQYF
TGTGCCAGTAGTATTACTAGCGGCTCCTACGAGCAGTACTTC
>TRBJ1-3|-|-|TRBV18
CASSRRRDSGPYSGNTIYF
TGTGCCAGCTCACGCAGGAGGGACTCTGGGCCCTACTCTGGAAACACCATATATTTT
>TRBJ1-3|-|-|TRBV19
CASSILRGTSGNTIYF
TGTGCCAGTAGTATCCTAAGGGGCACTTCTGGAAACACCATATATTTT
>TRBJ2-1|TRBD1|-|TRBV27
CASSLPRQGVNEQFF
TGTGCCAGCAGCCTACCTAGACAGGGAGTCAATGAGCAGTTCTTC
>TRBJ1-1|-|-|TRBV10-3
CAISESITGEAFF
TGTGCCATCAGTGAGTCTATAACAGGTGAAGCTTTCTTT
>TRBJ2-1|-|-|TRBV4-2
CASSQEHATDEQFF
TGTGCCAGCAGCCAAGAGCACGCAACGGATGAGCAGTTCTTC
>TRBJ1-2|-|once|TRBV27
CASSLYGYTF
TGTGCCAGCAGCCTGTATGGCTACACCTTC
>TRBJ1-3|-|-|TRBV11-2
CASSLFGSSGNTIYF
TGTGCCAGCAGCTTATTTGGCAGCTCTGGAAACACCATATATTTT
>TRBJ2-3|TRBD2|-|TRBV11-3
CASSGGSLDTQYF
TGTGCCAGTTCTGGCGGGAGTCTAGATACGCAGTATTTT
>TRBJ2-1|-|-|TRBV7-3
CASSLGVWEEQFF
TGTGCCAGCAGCTTAGGTGTCTGGGAGGAGCAGTTCTTC
>TRBJ1-5|-|-|TRBV7-2
CASSLGLGPQHF
TGTGCCAGCAGCTTAGGGCTTGGGCCCCAGCATTTT
>TRBJ2-3|TRBD2|-|TRBV7-6
CATALGLAGSTDTQYF
TGTGCCACCGCTCTGGGACTAGCGGGAAGCACAGATACGCAGTATTTT
>TRBJ1-1|TRBD1|once|TRBV29-1
CSVGGDRGRNTEAFF
TGCAGCGTGGGGGGTGACAGGGGTCGGAACACTGAAGCTTTCTTT
>TRBJ2-1|TRBD2|-|TRBV24-1
CATSDRTSVNNEQFF
TGTGCCACCAGTGATCGGACTAGCGTCAACAATGAGCAGTTCTTC
>TRBJ2-2|-|-|TRBV5-4
CASSLDSPNTGELFF
TGTGCCAGCAGCTTGGACTCGCCGAACACCGGGGAGCTGTTTTTT
>TRBJ1-5|-|-|TRBV5-5
CASSLGHSIGNQPQHF
TGTGCCAGCAGCTTGGGCCACAGTATAGGCAATCAGCCCCAGCATTTT
>TRBJ1-2|-|-|TRBV5-1
CASSLDEITGYTF
TGCGCCAGCAGCTTGGATGAGATAACTGGCTACACCTTC
>TRBJ1-4|-|-|TRBV7-2
CASSPGATNEKLFF
TGTGCCAGCAGCCCCGGAGCAACTAATGAAAAACTGTTTTTT
>TRBJ1-1|TRBD1|-|TRBV5-4
CASSSGGAGSTEAFF
TGTGCCAGCAGCTCAGGGGGCGCGGGAAGCACTGAAGCTTTCTTT
>TRBJ2-3|TRBD1|-|TRBV7-9
CASIAGGLADTQYF
TGTGCCAGCATCGCAGGGGGTTTGGCAGATACGCAGTATTTT
>TRBJ2-7|-|many|TRBV27
CASSLAGGTYEQYF
TGTGCCAGCAGTTTAGCAGGAGGGACCTACGAGCAGTACTTC
>TRBJ1-6|TRBD1|-|TRBV28
CASGSGQDNSPLHF
TGTGCCAGCGGGTCGGGACAGGACAATTCACCCCTCCACTTT
>TRBJ2-6|-|-|TRBV7-8
CASSLGGVLLSGANVLTF
TGTGCCAGCAGCTTAGGGGGAGTCCTCCTCTCTGGGGCCAACGTCCTGACTTTC
>TRBJ2-3|TRBD2|-|TRBV7-2
CASSLAGGVTDTQYF
TGTGCCAGCAGCTTAGCGGGAGGGGTGACAGATACGCAGTATTTT
>TRBJ2-7|-|-|TRBV28
CASSLGRAYEQYF
TGTGCCAGCAGCCTGGGCAGGGCCTACGAGCAGTACTTC
>TRBJ2-1|-|once|TRBV7-6
CASSLDAPSYNEQFF
TGTGCCAGCAGCTTAGATGCGCCCTCCTACAATGAGCAGTTCTTC
>TRBJ1-1|-|-|TRBV5-1
CASSLALDTEAFF
TGCGCCAGCAGCTTAGCTCTGGACACTGAAGCTTTCTTT
>TRBJ1-1|TRBD1|-|TRBV7-8
CASSQGVNTEAFF
TGTGCCAGCAGCCAGGGGGTGAACACTGAAGCTTTCTTT